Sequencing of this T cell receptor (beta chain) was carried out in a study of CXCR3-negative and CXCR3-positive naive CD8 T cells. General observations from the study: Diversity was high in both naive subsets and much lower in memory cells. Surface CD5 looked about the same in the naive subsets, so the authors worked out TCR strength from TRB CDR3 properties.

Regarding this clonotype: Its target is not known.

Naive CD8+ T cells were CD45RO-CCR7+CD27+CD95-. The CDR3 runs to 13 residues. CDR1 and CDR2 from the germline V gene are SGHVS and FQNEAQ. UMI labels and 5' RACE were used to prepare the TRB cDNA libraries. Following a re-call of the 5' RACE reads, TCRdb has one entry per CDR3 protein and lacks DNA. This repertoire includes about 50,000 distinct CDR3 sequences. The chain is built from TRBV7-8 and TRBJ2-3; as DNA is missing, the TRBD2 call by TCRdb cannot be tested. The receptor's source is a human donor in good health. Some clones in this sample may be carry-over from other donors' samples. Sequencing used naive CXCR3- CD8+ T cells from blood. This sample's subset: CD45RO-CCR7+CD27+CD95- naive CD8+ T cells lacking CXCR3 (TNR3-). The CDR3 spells CASSSDLPDTQYF.